This T cell receptor beta chain was obtained from a study of T cell responses to AZD1222 COVID-19 vaccine. This CDR3 region has 18 residues. The V gene end was trimmed by 7 bases and the J gene end by 8 bases; junction bases not matched to a gene: 15. CDR1 and CDR2 (germline): LNHDA, SQIVND (reference sequence). General study points: The repertoires were collected only after the peak T cell response. Spike as a whole was targeted by vaccine-associated CD4 TCRs, dominant at 160-218 and 743-854.

Here immunoSEQ multiplex PCR was the method, and the copy in TCRdb shows in-frame clones only, minus some. The table shows 45,000 to 65,000 clones, with 80% to 90% occurring only once. On this clone: What it binds is not known.

This TCR was sampled from an adult in good health. The chain has TRBV19 and TRBJ2-1; 15 bases are shared with TRBD2. The starting material was peripheral blood, obtained on day 0 of AZD1222 vaccination. The DNA of the CDR3 is TGTGCCAGTACCCCAGGTAGGCAGGGACTAGCGGGAGGTGATGAGCAGTTCTTC. Translating it yields CASTPGRQGLAGGDEQFF.